The 28 T cell receptor beta chains given below trace back to one sample, sequenced in a study of T-cell reconstitution after alpha-beta-depleted transplantation in children. This sample's TCRbeta library carried unique molecular identifier barcodes. TCRdb passed the PCR reads through MiXCR, listing each CDR3 protein once. The repertoire holds 190,000 or so distinct CDR3 sequences, roughly 15% seen once, with 13% in the top ten. The specimen was PBMCs from the stem cell graft donor, collected from the stem cell graft. The receptor source for this set is a human donor who donated a stem cell graft to a child with acute lymphoblastic leukemia.

The V gene is TRBV6-1, the J gene TRBJ2-1; the D gene is possibly TRBD1 (6 bases). The V gene lost 7 bases and the J gene lost 8 bases, with 21 bases spanning the gap. Germline V gives CDR1 MNHNS, CDR2 SASEGT. This CDR3 region has 15 residues. Here the CDR3 reads CASILTPLDSHEQFF. The CDR3 DNA sequence: TGTGCCAGCATCCTGACTCCTTTGGACAGTCATGAGCAGTTCTTC.

As regards this clonotype: Just one base apart from a much larger clone, this may be a read error. J is TRBJ2-1 and V is TRBV7-8; D unclear. CDR1 is SGHVS and CDR2 is FQNEAQ in the germline V gene. CDR3 length equals 15 residues. The CDR3 DNA reads as TGTGCCAGCGGCTTAGCCCTGTCGGTTTACAATGAGCAGTTCTTC. This translates into CASGLALSVYNEQFF.

The V call is TRBV12-3 or TRBV12-4, the J call TRBJ2-1, with 10 nucleotides matching TRBD2. V was clipped by 2 bases and J by 6 bases; unmatched bases: 4. This CDR3 is 15 amino acids long. The CDR3 region is CASSLLLAGPNEQFF. As DNA, the CDR3 is TGTGCCAGCAGTTTATTACTAGCGGGGCCCAATGAGCAGTTCTTC.

In this sample, this clonotype turned up many times. The CDR3 DNA is TGCAGTGCTAGAGCCTGGACTAGCGGCCGCTCCTACGAGCAGTACTTC. As protein: CSARAWTSGRSYEQYF. This chain links TRBV20-1 with TRBJ2-7, with TRBD2 matching 10 bases. With V trimmed by 1 base and J by 0 bases, 6 bases remained unmatched. The CDR3 contains 16 residues. Germline loops: CDR1 DFQATT, CDR2 SNEGSKA (reference sequence).

Many counts were recorded for this clonotype. The junction and the germline gene differ at one end; a read error may be behind it. The chain joins TRBV29-1 to TRBJ2-3; 11 bases are shared with TRBD2. Germline V CDR1 and CDR2: SQVTM, ANQGSEA. CDR3 length: 19 amino acids. Here the CDR3 reads CSVEEIGERTSGSTDTQYF. As DNA, the CDR3 is TGCAGCGTAGAAGAAATAGGAGAACGGACTAGCGGGAGCACAGATACGCAGTATTTT.

This clonotype came up many times. The gene calls are TRBV5-1 and TRBJ1-2, with D possibly TRBD1 on 6 matching bases. V lost 0 bases and J 5 bases, leaving 11 bases between the germline ends. The CDR3 extends over 14 amino acids. Germline CDR1 and CDR2: SGHRS and YFSETQ. CDR3 nucleotides: TGCGCCAGCAGCTTGGGTCCAGGGGAGTATGGCTACACCTTC. This sequence encodes CASSLGPGEYGYTF.

There are many counts of this clonotype. V is TRBV7-6 and J is TRBJ1-1; 7 nucleotides agree with TRBD1. The trim removed 5 bases at V and 3 bases at J, leaving 9 bases unmatched. This CDR3 spans 15 amino acids. Per germline, CDR1 SGHVS and CDR2 FNYEAQ. Here the CDR3 DNA reads TGTGCCAGCAGCCTGGGGAAAACAGGGGACACTGAAGCTTTCTTT. This sequence encodes CASSLGKTGDTEAFF.

At least ten counts were recorded for this clonotype. The DNA for the CDR3 is TGCGCCAGCAGCTGGGGACAGGGGGTCGGCACTGAAGCTTTCTTT. Protein sequence: CASSWGQGVGTEAFF. This chain joins TRBV5-1 and TRBJ1-1, with 11 positions matching TRBD1. Germline loops: CDR1 SGHRS, CDR2 YFSETQ. This CDR3 contains 15 residues. With V trimmed by 3 bases and J by 4 bases, 5 bases remained unmatched.

The CDR3 reads CSGGEGSYEQYF. The DNA for the CDR3 is TGCAGCGGGGGGGAGGGTTCCTACGAGCAGTACTTC. The chain is built from TRBV29-1 and TRBJ2-7; 7 nucleotides agree with TRBD2. The V gene end was trimmed by 7 bases and the J gene end by 1 base; junction bases not matched to a gene: 4. The CDR3 has 12 amino acids. From germline, CDR1 is SQVTM and CDR2 ANQGSEA.

This clonotype was recorded many times. The chain carries TRBV28 and TRBJ1-4; TRBD1 might be the D (5 bases). The germline V gene has CDR1 MDHEN and CDR2 SYDVKM. The CDR3 is made up of 14 amino acids. V lost 3 bases to trimming and J lost 4 bases, with 9 bases between them. CDR3 in DNA: TGTGCCAGCAGTTTGTCGGGGGATAATGAAAAACTGTTTTTT. Translating it yields CASSLSGDNEKLFF.

This clonotype was observed a handful of times. The V and J genes are TRBV18 and TRBJ1-3; TRBD1 is a possible D gene (5 bases). Trimming stripped 6 bases from V and 0 bases from J, with 15 bases between. The CDR3 is 16 residues long. Germline V gives CDR1 KGHSH, CDR2 LQKENI. The CDR3 here is CASSTGRASSGNTIYF. The CDR3 DNA sequence: TGTGCCAGCTCCACGGGCAGGGCGAGCTCTGGAAACACCATATATTTT.

CDR3 sequence (DNA): TGTGCCAGCAGCTTGGAGGCAGGGGATGGCGGGGAGCTGTTTTTT. This codes for CASSLEAGDGGELFF. The chain has TRBV5-4 and TRBJ2-2; D possibly corresponds to TRBD1 (6 bases). With 0 bases removed from V and 7 bases from J, the gap between germline ends came to 13 bases. CDR3 length: 15 residues. Per germline, CDR1 SGHNT and CDR2 YYREEE (reference sequence).

The J gene is TRBJ2-1, the V gene TRBV11-1; D ambiguous. Trimming took 9 bases from V and 6 from J, leaving 6 bases between them. The CDR3 covers 10 residues. Per germline, CDR1 SGHAT and CDR2 FQDESV (reference sequence). The CDR3 nucleotides are TGTGCCAGTATATCCAATGAGCAGTTCTTC. This encodes CASISNEQFF.

Many counts were recorded for this clonotype. V gene TRBV24-1 combines with J gene TRBJ2-3; TRBD2 might be the D (6 bases). V lost 3 bases, J lost 5 bases, and 14 bases lay in between. Germline V gene sequence: CDR1 KGHDR, CDR2 SFDVKD. CDR3 length: 15 amino acids. DNA of the CDR3: TGTGCCACCAGTGATCCCGGGACTCCAGTAGATACGCAGTATTTT. Translation: CATSDPGTPVDTQYF.

This clonotype was recorded many times. The chain carries TRBV18 and TRBJ1-5, with TRBD1 identical over 8 bases. This CDR3 comprises 15 residues. Looked up from germline, CDR1 is KGHSH and CDR2 is LQKENI. V was clipped by 4 bases and J by 5 bases; unmatched bases: 7. This chain's CDR3 is CASSRSVTGDQPQHF. For the CDR3, the DNA is TGTGCCAGCTCACGATCCGTGACAGGGGATCAGCCCCAGCATTTT. Drawing the rest from reference TRBV18 and TRBJ1-5, the complete variable domain is NAGVMQNPRHLVRRRGQEARLRCSPMKGHSHVYWYRQLPEEGLKFMVYLQKENIIDESGMPKERFSAEFPKEGPSILRIQQVVRGDSAAYFCASSRSVTGDQPQHFGDGTRLSIL.

This clonotype was seen repeatedly, ten times or more. V and J are TRBV10-3 and TRBJ2-1; D gene ambiguous. V was cut by 3 bases and J by 8 bases, with 17 bases left in between. The CDR3 runs to 15 residues. Germline values: CDR1 ENHRY, CDR2 SYGVKD. In DNA, the CDR3 is TGTGCCATCAGTGAACCGGGCCTCCGGGTTGATGAGCAGTTCTTC. Encoded protein: CAISEPGLRVDEQFF.

This chain joins TRBV6-5 and TRBJ2-7; D is ambiguous. Germline-derived CDR1 and CDR2 are MNHEY and SVGAGI. CDR3 size: 14 residues. Trimming took off 0 bases at V and 4 bases at J, with 10 bases between the two ends. The CDR3 bases are TGTGCCAGCAGTTACTCGGGCTTACAGTACGAGCAGTACTTC. Translating it yields CASSYSGLQYEQYF.

This clonotype was seen many times. The chain has TRBV12-3 or TRBV12-4 and TRBJ2-3, with D possibly being TRBD1 or TRBD2 (5 bases each). The CDR3 totals 13 residues. Trimming removed 7 bases at V and 2 bases at J, with 10 bases between. For the CDR3, the DNA is TGTGCCAGCATCAAGGGGACCACAGATACGCAGTATTTT. Translating it yields CASIKGTTDTQYF.

This clonotype has a count of ten or more. The genes are TRBV5-1 and TRBJ1-1, with 7 bases identical to TRBD1. The germline V gene has CDR1 SGHRS and CDR2 YFSETQ. J lost 5 bases, V lost 7 bases, and 8 bases had no gene match. The CDR3 is 13 amino acids. As DNA, the CDR3 is TGCGCCAGCGTCGACCAGGGGGAGACTGAAGCTTTCTTT. Translation: CASVDQGETEAFF.

This clonotype was counted at least ten times. The J gene is TRBJ2-1, the V gene TRBV12-3 or TRBV12-4; no clear D. The CDR3 extends over 11 amino acids. V lost 5 bases and J lost 3, with 2 bases in between. CDR3 in DNA: TGTGCCAGCAGTGTCTACAATGAGCAGTTCTTC. Residues: CASSVYNEQFF.

This clonotype has at least ten counts. This chain connects TRBV7-9 to TRBJ2-7; 8 bases map to TRBD1. The CDR3 loop spans 14 amino acids. Germline loops: CDR1 SEHNR, CDR2 FQNEAQ (reference sequence). J lost 2 bases, V lost 6 bases, and 6 bases had no gene match. Here the CDR3 reads CASSAGTGTYEQYF. As DNA, the CDR3 is TGTGCCAGCAGTGCCGGGACAGGTACCTACGAGCAGTACTTC.

The chain uses TRBV6-2 or TRBV6-3 and TRBJ2-2; the match to TRBD1 covers 9 bases. The CDR3 covers 16 residues. V lost 2 bases to trimming and J lost 4 bases; unmatched junction nucleotides: 5. Germline CDR1 reads MNHEY; CDR2 reads SVGEGT. CDR3 DNA: TGTGCCAGCAGTTACCTCGGGACAGGGCCCACCGGGGAGCTGTTTTTT. This translates into CASSYLGTGPTGELFF.

V usage is TRBV12-3 or TRBV12-4 and J usage is TRBJ2-5; either TRBD1 or TRBD2 may supply D (6 bases each). CDR3 length: 15 residues. Trimming removed 2 bases at V and 3 bases at J, with 13 bases between. In DNA form, the CDR3 reads TGTGCCAGCAGTTTAAGGGGGGCTGGGAAAGAGACCCAGTACTTC. It specifies CASSLRGAGKETQYF.

This clonotype was counted at least ten times. This rearrangement joins TRBV2 to TRBJ1-2, with 7 bases fitting TRBD1. The CDR3 covers 13 residues. Germline trimming cut 6 bases from V and 6 bases from J; bases unmatched to any gene: 7. Per the germline V gene, CDR1 is SNHLY and CDR2 is FYNNEI. The CDR3 nucleotides are TGTGCCAGCAGAGTAACAGGGGTTGATGGCTACACCTTC. It is translated as CASRVTGVDGYTF.

The CDR3: CAIRATGTDHSPLHF. The CDR3 DNA reads TGTGCCATCAGAGCTACCGGGACAGATCATTCACCCCTCCACTTT. V is TRBV10-3 and J is TRBJ1-6; TRBD1 aligns across 7 bases. Trimming took 6 bases from V and 8 from J; bases not matched to a gene: 10. Germline V gives CDR1 ENHRY, CDR2 SYGVKD. This CDR3 spans 15 amino acids.

This clonotype was observed many times. The V gene is TRBV2, the J gene TRBJ2-7; 11 bases align to TRBD1. The germline V gene encodes CDR1 SNHLY and CDR2 FYNNEI. V gave up 5 bases and J gave up 4 bases; unmatched junction bases: 4. CDR3 length: 14 amino acids. DNA of the CDR3: TGTGCCAGCAGTACGGGGACAGGGGGATACGAGCAGTACTTC. As protein: CASSTGTGGYEQYF.

Many counts were recorded for this clonotype. The chain uses TRBV5-1 and TRBJ2-5; weak D call: TRBD1 (5 bases). The CDR3 length is 13 residues. The germline V gene has CDR1 SGHRS and CDR2 YFSETQ. V dropped 4 bases and J dropped 5 bases, with 12 bases sitting between them. CDR3 amino acids: CASSPQAGETQYF. In nucleotides, the CDR3 is TGCGCCAGCAGCCCCCAGGCAGGGGAGACCCAGTACTTC.

At least ten counts were recorded for this clonotype. DNA of the CDR3: TGTGCCAGCAGTTACCCAGGGTCCTACGAGCAGTACTTC. Its protein is CASSYPGSYEQYF. V usage is TRBV12-3 or TRBV12-4 and J usage is TRBJ2-7; D perhaps matches TRBD1 (5 bases). This CDR3 is 13 amino acids long. V was shortened by 4 bases and J by 1 base, with 8 bases between the two germline ends.